These T cell receptor beta chains were read from a single sample in a study of blood T cells in healthy people across ages. TCRdb independently ran MiXCR on the 5' RACE reads; one entry per CDR3 protein. Among approximately 960,000 distinct CDR3 sequences listed, almost 30% were seen once. A further study also used this sample, focusing on T cells of mothers and their children.

Sample: blood. These receptors were taken from a woman aged 40-49 years in good health. Both conserved end residues are part of each CDR3. The order of the fields is J gene, D gene, clone size, V gene, CDR3 DNA, CDR3 protein. A D gene is named only where the DNA matches it firmly. The size entry is marked missing in some rows and otherwise reads once, few, many or a size class.

j_call: TRBJ1-1; d_call: .; clone_size: many; v_call: TRBV12-3/TRBV12-4; cdr3_nt: TGTGCCAGCAGAACCAGGACATCGGGCACTGAAGCTTTCTTT; cdr3_aa: CASRTRTSGTEAFF
j_call: TRBJ2-7; d_call: TRBD1; clone_size: .; v_call: TRBV7-9; cdr3_nt: TGTACCAGCTCCTTTGACAGGGGTTACGAGCAGTACTTC; cdr3_aa: CTSSFDRGYEQYF
j_call: TRBJ2-1; d_call: .; clone_size: .; v_call: TRBV7-9; cdr3_nt: TGTGCCAGCAGCTTAGAGGAGATAGCGACGGAGGGTGGGTTCTTC; cdr3_aa: CASSLEEIATEGGFF
j_call: TRBJ2-7; d_call: TRBD1; clone_size: .; v_call: TRBV27; cdr3_nt: TGTGCCAGCAGTATACAGGGGGCGGAGTACGAGCAGTACTTC; cdr3_aa: CASSIQGAEYEQYF
j_call: TRBJ2-5; d_call: .; clone_size: many; v_call: TRBV6-2/TRBV6-3; cdr3_nt: TGTGCCAGCAGTAATTTGAGGGACTTCCAAGAGACCCAGTACTTC; cdr3_aa: CASSNLRDFQETQYF
j_call: TRBJ2-6; d_call: .; clone_size: many; v_call: TRBV20-1; cdr3_nt: TGCAGTGCTAGAGTCGGAGGGGCTGGGGCCAACGTCCTGACTTTC; cdr3_aa: CSARVGGAGANVLTF
j_call: TRBJ1-5; d_call: .; clone_size: many; v_call: TRBV28; cdr3_nt: TGTGCCAGCAAGTGGTCAGGGGAGAGCAATCAGCCCCAGCATTTT; cdr3_aa: CASKWSGESNQPQHF
j_call: TRBJ2-2; d_call: TRBD2; clone_size: .; v_call: TRBV28; cdr3_nt: TGTGCCAGCAGTTTAGCGGGGGGTGACGCCGGGGAGCTGTTTTTT; cdr3_aa: CASSLAGGDAGELFF
j_call: TRBJ2-3; d_call: .; clone_size: few; v_call: TRBV20-1; cdr3_nt: TGCAGTGCTACTATGGGGTTCACAGATACGCAGTATTTT; cdr3_aa: CSATMGFTDTQYF
j_call: TRBJ2-1; d_call: .; clone_size: few; v_call: TRBV5-1; cdr3_nt: TGCGTCAGCAGCTGGGGAGAGCCCTACAATGAGCAGTTCTTC; cdr3_aa: CVSSWGEPYNEQFF
j_call: TRBJ2-3; d_call: .; clone_size: many; v_call: TRBV7-2; cdr3_nt: TGTGCCAGCAGGGGAGGGGGGCTTCCGTACAGCACAGATACGCAGTATTTT; cdr3_aa: CASRGGGLPYSTDTQYF
j_call: TRBJ1-4; d_call: .; clone_size: .; v_call: TRBV27; cdr3_nt: TGTGCCAGCAGTTCTGGCGCCTCCGGGGGGATTGAAAAACTGTTTTTT; cdr3_aa: CASSSGASGGIEKLFF
j_call: TRBJ2-1; d_call: .; clone_size: many; v_call: TRBV7-2; cdr3_nt: TGTGCCAGCAGCTTAGACAGGGCGGGGTACAATGAGCAGTTCTTC; cdr3_aa: CASSLDRAGYNEQFF
j_call: TRBJ2-1; d_call: TRBD2; clone_size: .; v_call: TRBV7-3; cdr3_nt: TGTGCCAGCAGCCCCAACCGACTAGCGGGAGAATACAATGAGCAGTTCTTC; cdr3_aa: CASSPNRLAGEYNEQFF
j_call: TRBJ1-5; d_call: .; clone_size: few; v_call: TRBV6-1; cdr3_nt: TGTGCCAGCAGTCTACCCGGACAGTATAGCAATCAGCCCCAGCATTTT; cdr3_aa: CASSLPGQYSNQPQHF
j_call: TRBJ2-3; d_call: .; clone_size: .; v_call: TRBV12-3/TRBV12-4; cdr3_nt: TGTGCCAGCAGTTTCTTGGTCACCCGATCGGGCACAGATACGCAGTATTTT; cdr3_aa: CASSFLVTRSGTDTQYF
j_call: TRBJ2-5; d_call: TRBD2; clone_size: few; v_call: TRBV20-1; cdr3_nt: TGCAGTGCTGAGGCCCCTAGCGGGGTTAAAGAGACCCAGTACTTC; cdr3_aa: CSAEAPSGVKETQYF
j_call: TRBJ1-5; d_call: .; clone_size: .; v_call: TRBV19; cdr3_nt: TGTGCCAGTAGTATAGGTGGTTTTAATCAGCCCCGGCATTTT; cdr3_aa: CASSIGGFNQPRHF
j_call: TRBJ2-7; d_call: TRBD1; clone_size: many; v_call: TRBV18; cdr3_nt: TGTGCCAGATCACTAAACGACAGGGGACCACACGAGCAGTACTTC; cdr3_aa: CARSLNDRGPHEQYF
j_call: TRBJ1-6; d_call: .; clone_size: .; v_call: TRBV7-3; cdr3_nt: TGTGCCAGCAGCTTACGGGCAGCGCCAAATTCACCCCTCCACTTT; cdr3_aa: CASSLRAAPNSPLHF
j_call: TRBJ2-5; d_call: TRBD1; clone_size: .; v_call: TRBV20-1; cdr3_nt: TGCAGTGCTAGAGTCGGGACAGGGACTCTCGGGCAGTACTTC; cdr3_aa: CSARVGTGTLGQYF
j_call: TRBJ2-5; d_call: .; clone_size: .; v_call: TRBV5-1; cdr3_nt: TGCGCCAGCAGCTTGTCTGAGGCCGGGGAGACCCAGTACTTC; cdr3_aa: CASSLSEAGETQYF
j_call: TRBJ2-2; d_call: TRBD1; clone_size: .; v_call: TRBV9; cdr3_nt: TGTGCCAGCAGCGTCACAGGGGGCGGCGGGGAGCTGTTTTTT; cdr3_aa: CASSVTGGGGELFF